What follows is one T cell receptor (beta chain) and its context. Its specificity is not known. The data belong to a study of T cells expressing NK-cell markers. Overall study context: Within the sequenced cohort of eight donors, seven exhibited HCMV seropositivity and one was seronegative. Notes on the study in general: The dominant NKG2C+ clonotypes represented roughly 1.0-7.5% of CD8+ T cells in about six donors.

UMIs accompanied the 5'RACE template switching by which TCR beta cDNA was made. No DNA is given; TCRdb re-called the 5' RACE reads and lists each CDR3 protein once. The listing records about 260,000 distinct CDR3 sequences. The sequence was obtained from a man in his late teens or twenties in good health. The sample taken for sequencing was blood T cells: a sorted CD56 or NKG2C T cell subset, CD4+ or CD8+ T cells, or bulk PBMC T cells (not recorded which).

CDR3 residues: CASSYSPYNEQFF. J is TRBJ2-1 and V is TRBV6-5. The V gene's germline CDR1 is MNHEY and CDR2 SVGAGI. The CDR3 spans 13 residues.